This T cell receptor beta chain was retrieved from a study of blood T cell repertoires in COVID-19. This clone was recorded a few times. Germline lookup yields CDR1 SGHRS and CDR2 YFSETQ. V was shortened by 3 bases and J by 6 bases, with 15 bases between the two germline ends. The CDR3 runs to 14 residues. Repertoires were generated with immunoSEQ multiplex PCR, while TCRdb's copy carries only in-frame clones and drops some. The sample includes some 460,000 clones, approximately 90% seen only once; the top ten take about 4.5%. This TCR came from a woman aged 25-40 years with acute or convalescent COVID-19. This rearrangement joins TRBV5-1 to TRBJ1-2, with D possibly being TRBD1 (5 bases). Sequenced sample: peripheral blood. CDR3 nucleotide sequence: TGCGCCAGCAGCTCGGACGGACAAGGCAATGGCTACACCTTC. This gives the protein CASSSDGQGNGYTF. The variable domain in full, with the rest retrieved from reference TRBV5-1 and TRBJ1-2, is KAGVTQTPRYLIKTRGQQVTLSCSPISGHRSVSWYQQTPGQGLQFLFEYFSETQRNKGNFPGRFSGRQFSNSRSEMNVSTLELGDSALYLCASSSDGQGNGYTFGSGTRLTVV.